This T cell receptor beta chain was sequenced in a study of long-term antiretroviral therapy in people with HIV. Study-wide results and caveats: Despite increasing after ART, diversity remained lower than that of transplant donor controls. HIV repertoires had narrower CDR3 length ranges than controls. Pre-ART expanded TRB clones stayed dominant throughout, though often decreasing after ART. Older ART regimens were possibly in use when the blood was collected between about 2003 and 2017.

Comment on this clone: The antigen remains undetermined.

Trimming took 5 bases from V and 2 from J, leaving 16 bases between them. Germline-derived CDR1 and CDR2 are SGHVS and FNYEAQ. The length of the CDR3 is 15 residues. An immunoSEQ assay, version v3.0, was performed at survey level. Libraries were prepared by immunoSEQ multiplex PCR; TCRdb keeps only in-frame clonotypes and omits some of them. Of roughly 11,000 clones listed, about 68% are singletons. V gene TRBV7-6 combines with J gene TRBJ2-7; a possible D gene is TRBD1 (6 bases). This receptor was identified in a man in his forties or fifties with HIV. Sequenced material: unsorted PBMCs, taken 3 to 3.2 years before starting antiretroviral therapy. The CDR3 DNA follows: TGTGCCAGCAGCATGGGGGACACCGGACCCTACGAGCAGTACTTC. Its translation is CASSMGDTGPYEQYF. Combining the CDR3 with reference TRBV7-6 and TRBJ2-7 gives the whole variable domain GAGVSQSPRYKVTKRGQDVALRCDPISGHVSLYWYRQALGQGPEFLTYFNYEAQQDKSGLPNDRFSAERPEGSISTLTIQRTEQRDSAMYRCASSMGDTGPYEQYFGPGTRLTVT.